Presented here are 9 T cell receptor beta chains from one specimen sequenced in a study of OX40 agonist ivuxolimab in advanced cancers. Profiling relied on immunoSEQ multiplex PCR, and the TCRdb table lists in-frame clones only, not all of them. Of some 90,000 clones listed, approximately 91% were seen once; the top ten hold under 0.35%. The source was CD4+ or CD8+ T cells sorted from blood, collected in a trial of the OX40 agonist ivuxolimab. Receptors were obtained from an adult with an advanced solid tumor such as melanoma, head and neck, liver or kidney cancer.

This chain joins TRBV14 and TRBJ2-1; TRBD2 agrees at 7 bases. Germline loops: CDR1 SGHDN, CDR2 FVKESK. CDR3 length: 16 amino acids. Trimming at V came to 3 bases and at J to 6 bases, leaving 11 bases not matched to a gene. The CDR3: CASSQRSWGEGNEQFF. CDR3 nucleotides: TGTGCCAGCAGCCAGCGCTCTTGGGGGGAGGGCAATGAGCAGTTCTTC. Full variable domain (missing parts from reference TRBV14 and TRBJ2-1): EAGVTQFPSHSVIEKGQTVTLRCDPISGHDNLYWYRRVMGKEIKFLLHFVKESKQDESGMPNNRFLAERTGGTYSTLKVQPAELEDSGVYFCASSQRSWGEGNEQFFGPGTRLTVL.

V and J are TRBV7-2 and TRBJ2-1, with D hard to call. The CDR3 runs 13 residues. From germline, CDR1 is SGHTA and CDR2 FQGNSA. V was shortened by 2 bases and J by 9 bases, with 11 bases between the two germline ends. The CDR3 DNA reads as TGTGCCAGCAGCTTACCAGTTATTGGTGAGCAGTTCTTC. This gives the protein CASSLPVIGEQFF. Together with reference TRBV7-2 and TRBJ2-1, the CDR3 gives the full variable domain: GAGVSQSPSNKVTEKGKDVELRCDPISGHTALYWYRQSLGQGLEFLIYFQGNSAPDKSGLPSDRFSAERTGGSVSTLTIQRTQQEDSAVYLCASSLPVIGEQFFGPGTRLTVL.

The rearrangement joins TRBV7-2 to TRBJ1-3, with 8 bases fitting TRBD1. Germline V CDR1 and CDR2: SGHTA, FQGNSA. After removal of 5 bases from V and 3 bases from J, the junction contained 9 bases not matched to a gene. This CDR3 is built from 16 residues. The CDR3 loop is CASSPLDRVRGNTIYF. DNA for the CDR3: TGTGCCAGCAGCCCACTGGACAGGGTCCGTGGAAACACCATATATTTT.

CDR3 protein: CASSMQGGRYNEQFF. The CDR3 DNA is TGTGCCAGTAGCATGCAGGGGGGGCGCTACAATGAGCAGTTCTTC. The rearrangement joins TRBV19 to TRBJ2-1; D may be TRBD1 or TRBD2 (7 bases each). There are 15 residues in the CDR3. Per germline, CDR1 LNHDA and CDR2 SQIVND (reference sequence). V was shortened by 6 bases and J by 3 bases, with 15 bases between the two germline ends. Supplemented by reference TRBV19 and TRBJ2-1, the full variable domain reads DGGITQSPKYLFRKEGQNVTLSCEQNLNHDAMYWYRQDPGQGLRLIYYSQIVNDFQKGDIAEGYSVSREKKESFPLTVTSAQKNPTAFYLCASSMQGGRYNEQFFGPGTRLTVL.

V usage is TRBV7-2 and J usage is TRBJ2-3, with D unresolved. Germline V gives CDR1 SGHTA, CDR2 FQGNSA. With 0 bases removed from V and 3 bases from J, the gap between germline ends came to 10 bases. The CDR3 runs 15 residues. This CDR3 reads CASSLAPLETDTQYF. The CDR3 DNA reads as TGTGCCAGCAGCTTAGCCCCCCTGGAGACAGATACGCAGTATTTT.

This clone was picked up one time. V gene TRBV7-8 combines with J gene TRBJ2-2; 9 nucleotides align to TRBD1. The CDR3 length is 15 residues. V trimming: 4 bases; J trimming: 5 bases; junction bases outside the gene matches: 5. The germline V gene encodes CDR1 SGHVS and CDR2 FQNEAQ. CDR3 nucleotide sequence: TGTGCCAGCAGCTCGGGACAGGGTACGACCGGGGAGCTGTTTTTT. Translated, it gives CASSSGQGTTGELFF.

The CDR3 DNA reads as TGCGCCAGCAGCTTGGGGGACAGGGGCACTGAAGAGACCCAGTACTTC. Its protein product is CASSLGDRGTEETQYF. V is TRBV5-1 and J is TRBJ2-5, with 10 positions matching TRBD1. The trim removed 0 bases at V and 3 bases at J, leaving 5 bases unmatched. Germline V CDR1 and CDR2: SGHRS, YFSETQ. This CDR3 is 16 amino acids long.

V is TRBV18 and J is TRBJ2-3, with 9 nucleotides matching TRBD2. CDR3 length equals 17 residues. J lost 0 bases, V lost 2 bases, and 6 bases had no gene match. CDR1 and CDR2 (germline): KGHSH, LQKENI. CDR3 bases: TGTGCCAGCTCACCAAGGGCTAGCGGGACTAGCACAGATACGCAGTATTTT. This translates into CASSPRASGTSTDTQYF.

The chain links TRBV4-3 to TRBJ2-1; 7 bases line up with TRBD2. This CDR3 has 16 amino acids. The trim removed 3 bases at V and 9 bases at J, leaving 14 bases unmatched. Per germline, CDR1 LGHNA and CDR2 YSLEER. This CDR3 reads CASSQTAWAGDGEQFF. CDR3 in DNA: TGCGCCAGCAGCCAGACCGCTTGGGCGGGAGACGGTGAGCAGTTCTTC.